A single sample is the source of the 25 T cell receptor beta chains below, sequenced in a study of T cell responses to AZD1222 COVID-19 vaccine. Only in-frame clones appear in the TCRdb table, and some are missing; sequencing was by immunoSEQ multiplex PCR. The sample lists around 67,000 clones; around 84% were seen once. Sequenced material: peripheral blood, taken on day 0 of AZD1222 vaccination. The receptors derive from an adult in good health.

V gene TRBV5-4 combines with J gene TRBJ2-7, with D uncertain. The CDR3 is made up of 14 amino acids. V was trimmed by 0 bases and J by 2 bases, leaving 9 bases between them. Germline CDR1 reads SGHNT; CDR2 reads YYREEE (reference sequence). CDR3 DNA: TGTGCCAGCAGCTTGGATCCTGCCACCTACGAGCAGTACTTC. Its protein product is CASSLDPATYEQYF.

The J gene is TRBJ2-6, the V gene TRBV4-3; D assignment may be TRBD1 or TRBD2 (5 bases each). The CDR3 has 17 residues. Looked up from germline, CDR1 is LGHNA and CDR2 is YSLEER. The germline V and J ends were trimmed by 3 bases and 2 bases, with 14 bases remaining between them. CDR3 in amino acids: CASSHLQVGAGANVLTF. In nucleotides, the CDR3 is TGCGCCAGCAGCCATCTCCAAGTGGGGGCTGGGGCCAACGTCCTGACTTTC.

DNA of the CDR3: TGTGCCAGCAGCCCATGGGGGCAGGGAAGGACTGAAGCTTTCTTT. It translates to CASSPWGQGRTEAFF. J is TRBJ1-1 and V is TRBV11-2, with D possibly matching TRBD1 (6 bases). V was shortened by 5 bases and J by 5 bases, with 18 bases between the two germline ends. This CDR3 spans 15 amino acids. Germline loops: CDR1 SGHAT, CDR2 FQNNGV.

The V call is TRBV4-2, the J call TRBJ1-1, with D hard to call. V was trimmed by 4 bases and J by 1 base, leaving 10 bases between them. Germline lookup yields CDR1 LGHNA and CDR2 YNFKEQ. This CDR3 spans 14 amino acids. Here the CDR3 reads CASSPEQPNTEAFF. The CDR3 DNA sequence: TGTGCCAGCAGCCCCGAGCAGCCGAACACTGAAGCTTTCTTT.

The chain couples TRBV11-2 to TRBJ2-1; D is uncertain. With 3 bases removed from V and 9 bases from J, the gap between germline ends came to 18 bases. This CDR3 contains 15 residues. Germline assignment: CDR1 SGHAT and CDR2 FQNNGV. This chain's CDR3 is CASSFLNQLSGEQFF. CDR3 in DNA: TGTGCCAGCAGCTTTTTGAATCAGTTGTCGGGTGAGCAGTTCTTC.

This chain connects TRBV9 to TRBJ2-5; TRBD1 is a possible D gene (6 bases). This CDR3 is 15 amino acids long. Per the germline V gene, CDR1 is SGDLS and CDR2 is YYNGEE. V gave up 2 bases and J gave up 4 bases, with 15 bases separating them. CDR3 loop: CASSVAGAQPETQYF. Here the CDR3 DNA reads TGTGCCAGCAGCGTGGCAGGGGCCCAGCCAGAGACCCAGTACTTC.

The chain uses TRBV12-5 and TRBJ2-5; either TRBD1 or TRBD2 may fit D (5 bases each). The V gene lost 5 bases and the J gene lost 5 bases, with 15 bases spanning the gap. The CDR3 contains 14 residues. Per germline, CDR1 LGHNT and CDR2 FRNRAP. CDR3 loop: CASGHGTAPETQYF. The CDR3 nucleotides are TGTGCTAGTGGTCACGGGACGGCTCCGGAGACCCAGTACTTC. Drawing the rest from reference TRBV12-5 and TRBJ2-5, the complete variable domain is DARVTQTPRHKVTEMGQEVTMRCQPILGHNTVFWYRQTMMQGLELLAYFRNRAPLDDSGMPKDRFSAEMPDATLATLKIQPSEPRDSAVYFCASGHGTAPETQYFGPGTRLLVL.

V gene TRBV19 combines with J gene TRBJ1-3, with TRBD1 as a possible D gene (5 bases). Per germline, CDR1 LNHDA and CDR2 SQIVND (reference sequence). This CDR3 spans 14 amino acids. V lost 3 bases and J 4 bases, leaving 10 bases between the germline ends. This CDR3 is CASSINRNGNTIYF. The CDR3 DNA reads as TGTGCCAGTAGTATTAACAGGAACGGAAACACCATATATTTT.

V and J are TRBV5-1 and TRBJ1-6, with D perhaps TRBD1 (5 bases). CDR1 SGHRS and CDR2 YFSETQ come from the germline V gene. This CDR3 has 12 amino acids. Between the trimmed V and J ends, which lost 7 bases and 10 bases, there was a span of 12 bases. CDR3 residues: CASSPGDSPLHF. The CDR3 nucleotides read TGCGCCAGCTCCCCCGGGGACTCACCCCTCCACTTT.

This clone was seen only once. The chain employs TRBV19 and TRBJ2-7; perhaps D is TRBD1 or TRBD2 (5 bases each). The CDR3 is made up of 13 amino acids. The germline CDR1 and CDR2 sequences are LNHDA and SQIVND (reference sequence). Deletions cut 6 bases from V and 6 bases from J, with 15 bases between. The CDR3 loop reads CASRPSFGGEQYF. CDR3 sequence (DNA): TGTGCCAGTAGACCCTCCTTTGGGGGCGAGCAGTACTTC. Based on the CDR3 plus reference TRBV19 and TRBJ2-7, the full variable domain is DGGITQSPKYLFRKEGQNVTLSCEQNLNHDAMYWYRQDPGQGLRLIYYSQIVNDFQKGDIAEGYSVSREKKESFPLTVTSAQKNPTAFYLCASRPSFGGEQYFGPGTRLTVT.

The V gene is TRBV11-2, the J gene TRBJ2-5; no definite D call. The CDR3 covers 12 residues. Germline values: CDR1 SGHAT, CDR2 FQNNGV. Trimming removed 7 bases at V and 5 bases at J, with 11 bases between. The CDR3 DNA sequence: TGTGCCAGCACCTCTAGACGCGAGACCCAGTACTTC. This sequence encodes CASTSRRETQYF.

The chain is built from TRBV18 and TRBJ2-7; TRBD1 agrees at 7 bases. CDR3 length: 13 amino acids. Germline V lookup: CDR1 KGHSH, CDR2 LQKENI. The J segment lost 4 bases and the V segment lost 3 bases, leaving 3 bases of the junction unmatched. Here the CDR3 reads CASSPRGQYEQYF. The DNA of the CDR3 is TGTGCCAGCTCACCCCGGGGACAGTACGAGCAGTACTTC.

This chain joins TRBV24-1 and TRBJ1-4; 7 bases are a match to TRBD1. The CDR3 spans 18 residues. Germline-derived CDR1 and CDR2 are KGHDR and SFDVKD. Trimming took 4 bases from V and 6 from J; bases not matched to a gene: 16. CDR3 sequence (DNA): TGTGCCACCAGTGACCCGGGACAGCCGCAAAAGGGGTATGAAAAACTGTTTTTT. It encodes CATSDPGQPQKGYEKLFF.

This clone was seen a handful of times. The chain couples TRBV19 to TRBJ1-1; D perhaps matches TRBD1 (6 bases). The CDR3 consists of 14 residues. Germline V gene lookup returns CDR1 LNHDA and CDR2 SQIVND (reference sequence). The V and J ends lost 8 bases and 5 bases respectively, with 18 bases between them. CDR3 coding DNA: TGTGCCAGTGGGCAGTGGGGGAGGGGGACTGAAGCTTTCTTT. This gives the protein CASGQWGRGTEAFF.

The chain employs TRBV10-3 and TRBJ1-1; 8 bases match TRBD1. The V segment lost 6 bases and the J segment 3 bases; nucleotides outside the gene matches: 9. This CDR3 region has 15 residues. The V gene's germline CDR1 is ENHRY and CDR2 SYGVKD. CDR3 nucleotides: TGTGCCATCAGACCGGGACAGGTGACGGACACTGAAGCTTTCTTT. Translating it yields CAIRPGQVTDTEAFF.

V is TRBV7-9 and J is TRBJ1-4; a weak D match, TRBD1 (6 bases). The CDR3 covers 13 residues. CDR1 is SEHNR, CDR2 FQNEAQ, per germline (reference sequence). Trimming removed 4 bases at V and 8 bases at J, with 11 bases between. The CDR3 DNA reads as TGTGCCAGCAGCTGGGACATCCCAGAAAAACTGTTTTTT. Amino acid sequence: CASSWDIPEKLFF.

The V gene is TRBV5-5, the J gene TRBJ2-5; 13 positions match TRBD2. V trimming: 3 bases; J trimming: 4 bases; junction bases outside the gene matches: 6. The length of the CDR3 is 16 residues. In germline, CDR1 is SGHKS, CDR2 YYEKEE (reference sequence). The DNA for the CDR3 is TGTGCCAGCAGCTGGGGGACTAGCGGGGCTTCAGAGACCCAGTACTTC. This codes for CASSWGTSGASETQYF.

The chain carries TRBV9 and TRBJ2-7, with 10 bases lining up with TRBD1. Per the germline V gene, CDR1 is SGDLS and CDR2 is YYNGEE. The trim removed 3 bases at V and 6 bases at J, leaving 6 bases unmatched. CDR3 size: 14 residues. CDR3 loop: CASSEGGQGTEQYF. The CDR3 DNA sequence: TGTGCCAGCAGCGAGGGGGGACAGGGGACCGAGCAGTACTTC.

The rearrangement joins TRBV7-2 to TRBJ1-6; perhaps TRBD1 as D (5 bases). The germline V gene encodes CDR1 SGHTA and CDR2 FQGNSA. Trimming shortened V by 4 bases and J by 10 bases, and 20 bases separated the two germline ends. This CDR3 contains 16 residues. Here the CDR3 DNA reads TGTGCCAGCAGCTGGGGCCGGGACCCAAGGAACTCACCCCTCCACTTT. This codes for CASSWGRDPRNSPLHF.

The chain recombines TRBV6-2 or TRBV6-3 with TRBJ1-1; D uncertain. The CDR3 covers 15 residues. The V end lost 4 bases, the J end lost 4 bases, and 16 bases lay between the germline ends. The germline V gene has CDR1 MNHEY and CDR2 SVGEGT. As DNA, the CDR3 is TGTGCCAGCAGTTCCCGCGTAGGTCAAGGCACTGAAGCTTTCTTT. As protein: CASSSRVGQGTEAFF.

By frequency in the sample, this clone is medium-sized. Additional DNA sequences in this sample encode the identical CDR3. The CDR3 spells CASSEGLSYEQYF. CDR3 sequence (DNA): TGTGCCAGCAGTGAGGGACTCTCCTACGAGCAGTACTTC. This chain joins TRBV6-1 and TRBJ2-7; tentatively, D is TRBD2 (6 bases). This CDR3 contains 13 residues. V lost 3 bases and J lost 0, with 6 bases in between. Germline CDR1 reads MNHNS; CDR2 reads SASEGT.

This CDR3 is CASSYSSGLSIYEQFF. The CDR3 DNA is TGTGCCAGCAGTTACTCATCGGGACTTTCAATCTATGAGCAGTTCTTC. The chain recombines TRBV6-5 with TRBJ2-1, with a possible D match to TRBD2 (6 bases). Trimming shortened V by 0 bases and J by 8 bases, and 17 bases separated the two germline ends. Per the germline V gene, CDR1 is MNHEY and CDR2 is SVGAGI. The CDR3 runs to 16 residues.

The rearrangement uses TRBV28 and TRBJ1-2; tentatively, D is TRBD1 (6 bases). The CDR3 is 14 amino acids. V shed 6 bases and J shed 0 bases, with 11 bases lying between them. The germline CDR1 and CDR2 sequences are MDHEN and SYDVKM. DNA of the CDR3: TGTGCCAGCAGGGGGGGCGGGGCTAACTATGGCTACACCTTC. Its translation is CASRGGGANYGYTF.

The V and J genes are TRBV7-9 and TRBJ2-2, with a tentative D call TRBD2 (5 bases). Trimming pared 2 bases from V and 2 bases from J, leaving 9 bases between. Looked up from germline, CDR1 is SEHNR and CDR2 is FQNEAQ (reference sequence). The CDR3 has 15 amino acids. CDR3 residues: CASSLTRGNTGELFF. CDR3 in DNA: TGTGCCAGCAGCTTAACCCGGGGAAACACCGGGGAGCTGTTTTTT.

This clone was seen a few times. V is TRBV9 and J is TRBJ1-1; 7 nucleotides match TRBD1. Losses at the gene ends were 3 bases for V and 2 bases for J; bases not matched to a gene: 4. This CDR3 is built from 14 residues. Germline lookup yields CDR1 SGDLS and CDR2 YYNGEE. The CDR3 sequence: CASSGQGVNTEAFF. The CDR3 region has the DNA TGTGCCAGCAGCGGACAGGGAGTTAACACTGAAGCTTTCTTT. Based on the CDR3 plus reference TRBV9 and TRBJ1-1, the full variable domain is DSGVTQTPKHLITATGQRVTLRCSPRSGDLSVYWYQQSLDQGLQFLIQYYNGEERAKGNILERFSAQQFPDLHSELNLSSLELGDSALYFCASSGQGVNTEAFFGQGTRLTVV.